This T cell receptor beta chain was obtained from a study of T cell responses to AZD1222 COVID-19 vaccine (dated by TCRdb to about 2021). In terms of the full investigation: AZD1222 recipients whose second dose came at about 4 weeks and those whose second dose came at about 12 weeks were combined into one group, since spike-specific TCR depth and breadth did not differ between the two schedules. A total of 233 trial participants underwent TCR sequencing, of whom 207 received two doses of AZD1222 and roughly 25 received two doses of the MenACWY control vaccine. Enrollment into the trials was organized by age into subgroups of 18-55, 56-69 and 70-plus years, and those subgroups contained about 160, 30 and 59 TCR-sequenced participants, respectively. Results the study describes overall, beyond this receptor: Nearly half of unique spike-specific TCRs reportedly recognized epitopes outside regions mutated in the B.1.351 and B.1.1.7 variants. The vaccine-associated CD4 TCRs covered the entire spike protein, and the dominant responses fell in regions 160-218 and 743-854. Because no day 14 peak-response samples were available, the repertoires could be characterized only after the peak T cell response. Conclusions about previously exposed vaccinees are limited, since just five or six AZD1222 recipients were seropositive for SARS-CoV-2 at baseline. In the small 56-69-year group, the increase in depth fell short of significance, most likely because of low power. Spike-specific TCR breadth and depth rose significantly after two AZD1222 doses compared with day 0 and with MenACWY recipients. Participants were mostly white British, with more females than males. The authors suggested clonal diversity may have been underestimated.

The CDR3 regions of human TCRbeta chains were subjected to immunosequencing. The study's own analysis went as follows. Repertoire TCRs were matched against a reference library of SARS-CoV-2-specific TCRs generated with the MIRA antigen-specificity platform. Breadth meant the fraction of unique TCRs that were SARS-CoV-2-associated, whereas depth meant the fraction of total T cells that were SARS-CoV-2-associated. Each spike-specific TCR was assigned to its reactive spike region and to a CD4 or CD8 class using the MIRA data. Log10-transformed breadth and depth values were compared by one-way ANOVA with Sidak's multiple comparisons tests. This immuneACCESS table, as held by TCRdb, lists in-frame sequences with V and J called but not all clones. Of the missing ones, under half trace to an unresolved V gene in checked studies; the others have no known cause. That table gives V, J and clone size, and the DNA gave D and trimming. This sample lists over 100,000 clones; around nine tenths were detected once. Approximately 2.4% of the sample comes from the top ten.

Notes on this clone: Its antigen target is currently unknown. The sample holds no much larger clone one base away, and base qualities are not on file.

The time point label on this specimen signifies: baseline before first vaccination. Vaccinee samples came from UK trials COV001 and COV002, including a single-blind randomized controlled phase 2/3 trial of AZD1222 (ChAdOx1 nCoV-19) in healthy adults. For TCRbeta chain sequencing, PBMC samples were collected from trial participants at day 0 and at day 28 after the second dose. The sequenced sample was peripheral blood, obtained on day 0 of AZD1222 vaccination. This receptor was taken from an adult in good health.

CDR3 region: CASKESTYNSPLHF. The nucleotide sequence reads TGTGCCAGCAAGGAGAGCACCTATAATTCACCCCTCCACTTT. Recombination connected TRBV28 to TRBJ1-6; the D gene is unclear. As encoded in the germline V gene, CDR1 is MDHEN while CDR2 is SYDVKM. Trimming removed 7 bases from V and 2 bases from J, leaving 9 bases between the germline ends. The CDR3 has 14 amino acids, counting the end cysteine and phenylalanine. Here the CDR3 DNA is all that survives: 42 bases in frame from base 1.